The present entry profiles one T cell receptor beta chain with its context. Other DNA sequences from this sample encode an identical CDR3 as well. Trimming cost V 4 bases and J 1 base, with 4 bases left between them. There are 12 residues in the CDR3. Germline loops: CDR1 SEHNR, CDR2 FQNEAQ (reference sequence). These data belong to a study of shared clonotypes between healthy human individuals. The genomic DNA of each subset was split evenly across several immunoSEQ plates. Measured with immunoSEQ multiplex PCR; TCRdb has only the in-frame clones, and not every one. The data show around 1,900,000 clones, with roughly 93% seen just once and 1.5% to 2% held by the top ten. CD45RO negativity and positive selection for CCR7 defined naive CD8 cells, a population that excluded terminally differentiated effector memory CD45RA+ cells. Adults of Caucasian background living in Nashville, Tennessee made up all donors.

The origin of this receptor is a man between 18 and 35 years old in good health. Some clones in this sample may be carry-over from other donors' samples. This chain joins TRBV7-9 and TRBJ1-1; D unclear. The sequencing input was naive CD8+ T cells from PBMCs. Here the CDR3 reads CASSSRNTEAFF. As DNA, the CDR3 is TGTGCCAGCAGCTCCAGGAACACTGAAGCTTTCTTT.